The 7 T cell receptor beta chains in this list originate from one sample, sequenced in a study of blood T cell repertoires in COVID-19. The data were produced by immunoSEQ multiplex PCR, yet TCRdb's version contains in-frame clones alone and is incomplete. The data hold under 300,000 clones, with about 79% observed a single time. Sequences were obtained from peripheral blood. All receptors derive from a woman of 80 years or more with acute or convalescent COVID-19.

CDR3 protein: CASSLVSGLYNEQFF. The CDR3 DNA reads TGTGCCAGCAGTTTGGTGTCAGGCCTGTACAATGAGCAGTTCTTC. The chain combines TRBV28 with TRBJ2-1; D gene uncertain. The CDR3 contains 15 residues. Per the germline V gene, CDR1 is MDHEN and CDR2 is SYDVKM. With 3 bases removed from V and 4 bases from J, the gap between germline ends came to 13 bases.

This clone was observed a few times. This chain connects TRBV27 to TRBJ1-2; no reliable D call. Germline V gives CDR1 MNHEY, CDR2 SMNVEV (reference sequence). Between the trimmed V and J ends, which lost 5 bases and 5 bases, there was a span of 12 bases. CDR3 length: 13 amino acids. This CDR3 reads CASSAVTGYGYTF. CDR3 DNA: TGTGCCAGCAGTGCCGTAACGGGATATGGCTACACCTTC.

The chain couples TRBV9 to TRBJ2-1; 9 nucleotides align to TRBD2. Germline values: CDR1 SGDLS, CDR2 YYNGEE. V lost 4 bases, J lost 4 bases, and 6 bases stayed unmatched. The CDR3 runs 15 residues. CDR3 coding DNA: TGTGCCAGCAGCCCCCCCAGCGGGGGGTACAATGAGCAGTTCTTC. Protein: CASSPPSGGYNEQFF.

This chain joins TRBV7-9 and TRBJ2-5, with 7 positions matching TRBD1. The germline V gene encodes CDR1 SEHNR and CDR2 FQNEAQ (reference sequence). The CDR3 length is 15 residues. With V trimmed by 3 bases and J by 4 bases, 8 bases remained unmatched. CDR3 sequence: CASSFLGGMGETQYF. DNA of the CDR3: TGTGCCAGCAGCTTCCTAGGGGGCATGGGAGAGACCCAGTACTTC.

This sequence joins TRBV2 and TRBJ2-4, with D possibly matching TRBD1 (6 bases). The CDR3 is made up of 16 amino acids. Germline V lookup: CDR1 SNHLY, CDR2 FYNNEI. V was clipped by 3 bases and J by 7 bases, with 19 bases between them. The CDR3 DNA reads TGTGCCAGCAGTGACCCCGGGACAATCTCCCTCAACATTCAGTACTTC. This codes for CASSDPGTISLNIQYF.

The CDR3 spells CATSDGGSSSNQPQHF. For the CDR3, the DNA is TGTGCCACCAGTGACGGAGGGTCGAGTAGCAATCAGCCCCAGCATTTT. The rearrangement links TRBV24-1 to TRBJ1-5; no firm D call. CDR3 length equals 16 residues. Germline values: CDR1 KGHDR, CDR2 SFDVKD. V was cut by 4 bases and J by 0 bases, with 12 bases left in between.

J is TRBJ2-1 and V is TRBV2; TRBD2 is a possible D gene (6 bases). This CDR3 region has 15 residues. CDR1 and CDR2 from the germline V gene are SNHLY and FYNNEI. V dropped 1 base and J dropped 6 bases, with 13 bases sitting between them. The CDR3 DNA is TGTGCCAGCAGTGAAGTGGGGGGTCGCATCAATGAGCAGTTCTTC. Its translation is CASSEVGGRINEQFF.